The 8 T cell receptor beta chains below all came from one sample that was sequenced in a study of monozygotic twins with inflammatory bowel disease. TCRdb re-called the 5' RACE reads; one entry per CDR3 protein, DNA not given. The sample data list 400,000 or so distinct CDR3 sequences. Specimen: blood. The receptors were sampled from a human donor with ulcerative colitis or Crohn's disease, or a healthy co-twin of an affected twin (not recorded which).

The chain joins TRBV5-1 to TRBJ1-1; the D call from TCRdb, TRBD1, cannot be confirmed without DNA. This CDR3 has 15 amino acids. The germline CDR1 and CDR2 sequences are SGHRS and YFSETQ. The chain's CDR3 is CASSDQTGWSTEAFF.

The chain joins TRBV5-6 to TRBJ2-5; checking the TCRdb D call of TRBD1 is not possible without DNA. Looked up from germline, CDR1 is SGHDT and CDR2 is YYEEEE. This CDR3 has 16 amino acids. CDR3 sequence: CASSLGPDSVQETQYF.

The chain employs TRBV9 and TRBJ1-1; TCRdb's D gene call, TRBD1, goes unchecked for lack of DNA. The CDR3 contains 15 residues. In germline, CDR1 is SGDLS, CDR2 YYNGEE. CDR3 loop: CASSVDGAGDTEAFF.

The chain recombines TRBV28 with TRBJ2-3; the D call of TRBD1 rests on TCRdb alone, since no DNA is present to check it. The CDR3 length is 16 residues. The germline gives CDR1 MDHEN, CDR2 SYDVKM. CDR3 amino acids: CASSLVGQGLSDTQYF.

This chain's CDR3 is CAAVRLAGSNSYNEQFF. The chain combines TRBV11-2 with TRBJ2-1; TCRdb proposes TRBD2, but this gene call is untestable without DNA. The CDR3 extends over 17 amino acids. CDR1 is SGHAT, CDR2 FQNNGV, per germline.

V and J are TRBV20-1 and TRBJ1-2. Germline values: CDR1 DFQATT, CDR2 SNEGSKA (reference sequence). This CDR3 contains 12 residues. CDR3 sequence reads: CSTSEGEAGYTF.

The rearrangement joins TRBV30 to TRBJ1-5; absent DNA, TCRdb's TRBD1 call cannot be checked. The CDR3 consists of 13 residues. Germline V gives CDR1 GTSNPN, CDR2 SVGIG (reference sequence). The chain's CDR3 is CAWSTASGQPQHF.

This chain links TRBV11-1 with TRBJ2-1; the D gene TCRdb calls, TRBD2, cannot be checked with no DNA. Looked up from germline, CDR1 is SGHAT and CDR2 is FQDESV (reference sequence). The CDR3 consists of 20 residues. Here the CDR3 reads CASPLEGLAGGLPSYNEQFF.